This is a list of T cell receptor beta chains from one sample in a study of blood T cell repertoires in COVID-19. Data came from immunoSEQ multiplex PCR; TCRdb stores just in-frame clones and leaves some out. The sample holds about 59,000 clones; less than 80% are singletons and the top ten take more than 8%. The source material was peripheral blood. Receptors originate from a human donor in a cohort sampled during active COVID-19. The CDR3 runs from the conserved cysteine through the conserved F or W.

V	J	CDR3
TRBV4-2	TRBJ1-3	CASSQEGSSGNTIYF
TRBV7-2	TRBJ2-2	CASSLNRGGTGELFF
TRBV3-1/TRBV3-2	TRBJ2-1	CASSTFAGRRPYNEQFF
TRBV27	TRBJ2-3	CASARGGREVHRADTQYF
TRBV6-2/TRBV6-3	TRBJ2-7	CASSYSIVGGRGYEQYF
TRBV6-2/TRBV6-3	TRBJ2-1	CASSPSGRGPWGNEQFF
TRBV10-2	TRBJ2-2	CASSEFQGGTGELFF
TRBV7-9	TRBJ1-2	CASSPSGGMDYGYTF
TRBV28	TRBJ1-6	CASSLTGTGNSPLHF
TRBV4-3	TRBJ2-1	CASSTSGGYNEQFF
TRBV18	TRBJ2-7	CASSPGTSGKEQYF
TRBV4-1	TRBJ1-4	CASSQRQGAEEKLFF
TRBV30	TRBJ2-7	CAWNAADTYEQYF
TRBV6-5	TRBJ2-7	CATWTGDSYEQYF
TRBV10-3	TRBJ1-1	CAISEPAGQGSFREAFF
TRBV7-9	TRBJ1-4	CASSPDRGSTNEKLFF
TRBV19	TRBJ2-2	CASNPIGGTGELFF
TRBV18	TRBJ1-1	CASSPQGASDGAEAFF
TRBV30	TRBJ1-5	CAWSVQGNQPQHF
TRBV10-2	TRBJ2-5	CASSEMASGRKETQYF
TRBV7-7	TRBJ2-1	CASSLGTSKGTNEQFF
TRBV5-1	TRBJ2-7	CASSLSPRPLEQYF
TRBV19	TRBJ1-5	CASSIGMDGQGAWKPQHF
TRBV30	TRBJ1-2	CASDRAAYGYTF